This record covers a single TCR beta chain. What antigen it recognizes has not been identified. No base quality values were provided; no much bigger clone lies one nucleotide off. These data are taken from a study of cytomegalovirus exposure and HLA in healthy donors (dated by TCRdb to the late 2010s). About the full investigation: In an earlier analysis of fewer than 750 of the donors, roughly 300 Gb of sequence data and approximately 100 million unique TCR beta sequences from about 180 million T cells were reported. About 300 gigabases of sequencing data and approximately 85 million unique TCR sequences were included in an early release covering several hundred HLA-typed donors. An earlier analysis of some 600 of the donors applied high-throughput TCR beta sequencing to assess whether each TCR beta V gene segment acted as functional or pseudogenic. Every discovery cohort repertoire had been produced on one sequencing platform. To predict cytomegalovirus infection status, the study combined high-throughput TCR immunosequencing, statistical association of individual TCRs with disease status, and machine learning. The genetic ancestry cluster associated with self-reported Caucasian donors included 81% of the approximately 400 genotyped donors. Among about 390 genotyped donors of the cohort, an average of around 240,000 unique TCR beta nucleotide sequences were sequenced per donor, approximately 20% of them non-productive. To study patterns of TCR occurrence, a later analysis re-analyzed previously published TCR beta repertoires from several hundred donors and added high-resolution HLA genotyping. Four to six DR-DQ haplotypes were handled as single units for association and clustering, since linkage in the cohort was strong. In the later analysis, no new phenotypic data were used to find candidate immune exposures; instead, reliance was placed on TCR beta sequences and their occurrence across donors. Donor age, sex, ethnicity and CMV serostatus were compiled together with the repertoire data. Along with the approximately 670-subject first cohort, a separate validation cohort of some 130 different subjects was used. HLA typing included class I and class II loci at four-digit resolution. Typing coverage differed by locus: A, B, C, DRB1 and DQB1 were typed in about 629-630 donors, DQA1 in about 510, DPA1 in 600 to 610, and DPB1 in 472. Genome-wide SNP genotypes for about 60% of the roughly 670 donors were used in a later genetic analysis, which treated that subset as a discovery cohort. The study used immunosequencing to profile the T cell repertoires of some 600 subjects and linked those repertoires to cytomegalovirus serostatus. The study was designed to test whether signatures of past pathogen exposure could be identified by cataloging public T cell receptors.

What the authors observed across the whole study: According to a later analysis, most CMV-associated TCR beta chains appeared to be HLA-restricted, and the HLA associations seemed to be driven largely by CMV exposure. A few of the identified cytomegalovirus-associated TCR beta chains were confirmed in vitro to be specific for cytomegalovirus antigens. The earlier analysis of approximately 540 of the donors excluded fewer than 20 rarely observed V segments, including chromosome 9 orphons, because counts were too low. In a later analysis, HLA-associated TCR beta chains were found to be more clonally expanded and to have lower generation probabilities than equally common non-associated chains. Sequencing depth was assumed to be roughly uniform across donors in the presence/absence analyses, though that assumption may not hold. A later analysis found that TCR association rates varied across HLA loci, with DRB1 alleles showing the most associated TCRs and HLA-C alleles the fewest. Most TCR sequences were seen in very few donors, while some public TCRs were found in many individuals. A further reported finding was that TCR beta sequences accurately predicted the HLA-A and HLA-B alleles for most subjects in the first cohort. The study listed 150 to 200 TCR beta chains as associated with cytomegalovirus. According to a later genetic analysis, donors in an Asian-associated ancestry cluster had fewer N-insertions in productive TCRs than the approximately 670-donor mean. When HLA alleles, especially DR and DQ, strongly co-occurred, attributing TCR associations to individual alleles was difficult. The authors suggested that the approach could potentially be extended to other disease states and immunological phenotypes. Several of the top co-occurrence clusters appeared to be linked to parvovirus B19, influenza, CMV and Epstein-Barr virus, according to a later analysis. Cytomegalovirus status was reported to be diagnosed by the classifier with high specificity and sensitivity in both the original and validation cohorts. Linkage disequilibrium might explain the correlated functional status among segregating V segments, but an unknown experimental factor could not be excluded. A later genetic analysis associated a missense DCLRE1C variant with V-gene and J-gene trimming of TCR beta chains, and an independent cohort replicated the association. Because HLA typing was unavailable for some donors at each locus, only the typed subset was used in association tests. Broadly in line with IMGT annotations, most TCR beta V segments showed up in productive rearrangements about 87% or about 30% of the time in an earlier analysis of around 550 of the donors. A group of highly shared sequence variants was considered likely to be a technical artifact of the sequencing pipeline. At a false discovery rate of 0.05, a later analysis linked around 17,000 TCR beta sequences to specific HLA alleles. Only TCR beta chains were sequenced in this cohort, and the absence of alpha or paired-chain data limited detectable features. The 87-base-pair reads could not distinguish some IMGT-functional V segments, including TRBV6-2 and TRBV6-3, so those segments were excluded. For the cohort, immune exposure information was limited to CMV serostatus.

Trimming removed 6 bases from V and 6 bases from J, leaving 11 bases between the germline ends. The CDR3 holds 12 amino acids from the cysteine to the phenylalanine. Here the CDR3 DNA is all that survives: 36 bases in frame from base 1. For CDR1 and CDR2, the germline V gene lists MNHNS and SASEGT. The cohort comprised approximately 700 healthy bone marrow donors. At the time of sampling, all cohort members were nominally healthy, though unrecorded immune exposures were likely present. The donor was CMV seronegative and belonged to the group of 352 seronegative cohort members. Each donor provided a peripheral blood sample, and peripheral blood mononuclear cells were used for TCR beta sequencing. Genomic DNA extraction from the blood cell samples was performed with the Qiagen DNeasy Blood Extraction Kit. The receptor library was made with the immunoSEQ multiplex PCR assay. A mixture of 60 forward primers for TCR Vbeta segments and 13 reverse primers for TCR Jbeta segments was used in the multiplex PCR. The CDR3 region of rearranged TCR beta genes was amplified from genomic DNA with a multiplex PCR assay. The Illumina HiSeq System was used to sequence the amplified TCR beta libraries as 87-base-pair reads. The study's processing was this. In a later analysis, some 80 million unique TCR beta chains were counted across the 500 to 700 repertoires, and approximately 11 million of these chains were shared by at least two donors. A nearest-neighbor algorithm error-corrected the raw reads and collapsed the reads into unique sequences, merging closely related sequences to remove PCR and sequencing errors. V, D and J gene segments were assigned by aligning CDR3 sequences to IMGT reference sequences. For a sequence to be retained, a match of at least six nucleotides was required to both a V gene segment and a J gene segment. Rearrangements were called productive when the CDR3 lacked stop codons and stayed in frame with V and J; all others were non-productive. Following IMGT convention, CDR3 was defined as the stretch from the second conserved V-encoded cysteine to the conserved J-encoded phenylalanine. The earlier analysis of a few hundred of the donors excluded sequences that lacked an unambiguous match to a single V gene segment. An earlier analysis of a few hundred of the donors called V segments functional above 56.7% productive rearrangements and segregating when the between-donor standard deviation exceeded 5%. A statistical classification framework was built for diagnosing cytomegalovirus status from the catalog of TCR beta chain sequences. In a later analysis, V and J genes were assigned by comparing TCR nucleotide sequences against IMGT/GENE-DB human TR gene sequences. In a later analysis, CDR3 sequences and most-parsimonious VDJ recombination scenarios were assigned using the TCRdist pipeline. A later analysis defined each TCR beta chain by its CDR3 amino acid sequence plus V-gene family, and excluded reads lacking a unique V-gene family. To address suspected cross-contamination and a sequencing artifact, a later analysis removed a few hundred highly shared, low-generation-probability nucleotide sequences. In a later analysis, a clonal expansion index was calculated for each public chain from normalized within-repertoire ranks of inferred template counts. In a later analysis, generation probabilities were computed using a VDJ recombination model fitted to out-of-frame rearrangements, and the results were checked against IGoR. Hypergeometric tests were used in a later analysis to score TCR-TCR, TCR-HLA and TCR-CMV co-occurrence, with a repertoire-size bias correction applied to the TCR pairs. False discovery rates were estimated in a later analysis by permuting HLA or CMV assignments 20 times. A later analysis grouped co-occurring TCRs with DBSCAN, adding TCRdist sequence similarity when clustering within HLA-allele-positive subsets. Repertoires with fewer than 30,000 or more than 120,000 public chains, plus five repertoires with anomalous nucleotide sharing, were excluded from co-occurrence clustering. What TCRdb holds here is the immuneACCESS table cut down to in-frame rearrangements. Part of the clones is not present; checked against another copy, under half of the missing clones reflect an unresolved V gene, and the others are unexplained. V and J calls and clone size are given by that table; D and trimming were obtained from the DNA. The sample records tens of thousands of clones, 70% to 85% of which are singletons. The leading ten clones occupy approximately 6% of the sample.

The sequence derives from a man aged 30-40 years in good health and CMV-seronegative. The sample was PBMCs. This receptor chain uses TRBV6-1 and TRBJ1-2, with an unclear D gene assignment. In nucleotides, the sequence is TGTGCCAGCAGACAAGATACAGATGGCTACACCTTC. It translates as CASRQDTDGYTF.